A single sample is the source of the 12 T cell receptor beta chains below, sequenced in a study of blood T cell repertoires in COVID-19. This table comes from immunoSEQ multiplex PCR, and its TCRdb copy is limited to in-frame clones, with some not included. The table has about 110,000 clones, over 65% seen once. Sequencing was performed on peripheral blood. Every receptor here comes from a woman aged 40 to 50 with acute or convalescent COVID-19.

This clone was seen a single time. The rearrangement uses TRBV2 and TRBJ2-1; D may be TRBD2 (7 bases). Looked up from germline, CDR1 is SNHLY and CDR2 is FYNNEI. Trimming cost V 8 bases and J 9 bases, with 20 bases left between them. The CDR3 is 14 amino acids. This chain's CDR3 is CASAWGGARTEQFF. CDR3 nucleotide sequence: TGTGCCAGCGCATGGGGGGGGGCCAGGACTGAGCAGTTCTTC.

This clone was recorded only once. The CDR3 region has the DNA TGCGCCAGCAGCCGGGACACCTATAATTCACCCCTCCACTTT. Its protein product is CASSRDTYNSPLHF. This sequence joins TRBV5-1 and TRBJ1-6; D possibly corresponds to TRBD1 (6 bases). The CDR3 runs to 14 residues. Germline assignment: CDR1 SGHRS and CDR2 YFSETQ. V lost 4 bases to trimming and J lost 2 bases, with 7 bases between them.

This clone came up a few times. The V call is TRBV7-9, the J call TRBJ1-2; 7 bases agree with TRBD1. The V gene's germline CDR1 is SEHNR and CDR2 FQNEAQ (reference sequence). Trimming cost V 0 bases and J 6 bases; bases outside gene matches: 4. The CDR3 runs 14 residues. The CDR3 loop reads CASSLAGGGDGYTF. CDR3 DNA: TGTGCCAGCAGCTTAGCAGGGGGCGGTGATGGCTACACCTTC.

This chain joins TRBV14 and TRBJ1-6; 7 bases fit TRBD1. Germline V gives CDR1 SGHDN, CDR2 FVKESK. Losses at the gene ends were 0 bases for V and 1 base for J; bases not matched to a gene: 6. This CDR3 is 18 amino acids long. CDR3: CASSQEGRGTSYNSPLHF. In nucleotides, the CDR3 is TGTGCCAGCAGCCAAGAGGGCAGGGGGACATCCTATAATTCACCCCTCCACTTT.

This chain joins TRBV28 and TRBJ1-2; D gene ambiguous. The CDR3 runs to 13 residues. The germline V and J ends were trimmed by 5 bases and 3 bases, with 10 bases remaining between them. CDR1 and CDR2 (germline): MDHEN, SYDVKM. CDR3 region: CASSPISYYGYTF. In nucleotides, the CDR3 is TGTGCCAGCAGTCCTATTTCCTACTATGGCTACACCTTC.

This rearrangement joins TRBV19 to TRBJ2-2, with a tentative D call TRBD1 (6 bases). Deletions cut 6 bases from V and 4 bases from J, with 9 bases between. The CDR3 is 13 residues long. Germline lookup yields CDR1 LNHDA and CDR2 SQIVND (reference sequence). DNA for the CDR3: TGTGCCAGTAGGGGACACCTCACCGGGGAGCTGTTTTTT. Encoded protein: CASRGHLTGELFF. The entire variable domain, with the rest obtained from reference TRBV19 and TRBJ2-2, is as follows: DGGITQSPKYLFRKEGQNVTLSCEQNLNHDAMYWYRQDPGQGLRLIYYSQIVNDFQKGDIAEGYSVSREKKESFPLTVTSAQKNPTAFYLCASRGHLTGELFFGEGSRLTVL.

In this sample, this clone turned up once. The chain employs TRBV5-1 and TRBJ2-7, with D tentatively TRBD1 (5 bases). Trimming removed 7 bases at V and 0 bases at J, with 11 bases between. This CDR3 has 13 amino acids. Germline-derived CDR1 and CDR2 are SGHRS and YFSETQ. CDR3 loop: CASGQGGSYEQYF. The CDR3 DNA sequence: TGCGCCAGCGGGCAGGGCGGCTCCTACGAGCAGTACTTC.

V is TRBV6-6 and J is TRBJ1-2; TRBD1 is a possible D gene (5 bases). This CDR3 is built from 15 residues. Deletions cut 0 bases from V and 2 bases from J, with 10 bases between. The V gene's germline CDR1 is MNHNY and CDR2 SVGAGI (reference sequence). The CDR3 region has the DNA TGTGCCAGCAGTTACTCGTTGGGGGGAAACTATGGCTACACCTTC. Its translation: CASSYSLGGNYGYTF.

J is TRBJ2-2 and V is TRBV5-1; D gene ambiguous. CDR3 size: 14 residues. Germline values: CDR1 SGHRS, CDR2 YFSETQ. V was shortened by 5 bases and J by 0 bases, with 8 bases between the two germline ends. CDR3 sequence: CASRYIANTGELFF. The CDR3, as DNA: TGCGCCAGCAGGTATATCGCGAACACCGGGGAGCTGTTTTTT.

V is TRBV5-4 and J is TRBJ2-7; 9 nucleotides align to TRBD1. In germline, CDR1 is SGHNT, CDR2 YYREEE (reference sequence). The V gene end was trimmed by 4 bases and the J gene end by 3 bases; junction bases not matched to a gene: 5. This CDR3 has 14 residues. The CDR3 DNA reads as TGTGCCAGCAGCCCCGGGACAGGGTACTACGAGCAGTACTTC. It yields the protein CASSPGTGYYEQYF.

The chain combines TRBV24-1 with TRBJ2-3; 10 bases map to TRBD2. Germline V gives CDR1 KGHDR, CDR2 SFDVKD. There are 18 residues in the CDR3. The J segment lost 0 bases and the V segment lost 0 bases, leaving 5 bases of the junction unmatched. CDR3 DNA: TGTGCCACCAGTGATTTGACTAGCGGGGAGCTAAGCACAGATACGCAGTATTTT. Translating it yields CATSDLTSGELSTDTQYF.

Comment on this clone: Likely a read error: the CDR3 ends without its conserved phenylalanine or tryptophan. This sequence joins TRBV14 and TRBJ2-7, with TRBD1 matching over 10 bases. The CDR3 is made up of 16 amino acids. The V gene end was trimmed by 2 bases and the J gene end by 4 bases; junction bases not matched to a gene: 8. Germline V CDR1 and CDR2: SGHDN, FVKESK. CDR3 sequence (DNA): TGTGCCAGCAGCCAAAACCGGGGACAGGGGAGGTACGAGCAGTACTCC. Protein: CASSQNRGQGRYEQYS.